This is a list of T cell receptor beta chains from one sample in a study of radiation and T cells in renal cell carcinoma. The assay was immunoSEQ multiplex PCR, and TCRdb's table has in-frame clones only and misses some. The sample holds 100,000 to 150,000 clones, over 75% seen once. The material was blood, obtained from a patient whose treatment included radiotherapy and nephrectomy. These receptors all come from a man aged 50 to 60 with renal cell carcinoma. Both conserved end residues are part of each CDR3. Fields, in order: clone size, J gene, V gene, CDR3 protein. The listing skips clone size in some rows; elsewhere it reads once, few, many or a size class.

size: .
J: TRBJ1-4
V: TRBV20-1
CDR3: CSASREKLFF

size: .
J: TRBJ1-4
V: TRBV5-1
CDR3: CASSAGFATNEKLFF

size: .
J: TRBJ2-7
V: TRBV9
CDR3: CASSGPGQGPYEQYF

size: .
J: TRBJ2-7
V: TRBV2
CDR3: CASGGRSSSYEQYF

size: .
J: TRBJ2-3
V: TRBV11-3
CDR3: CASSLGEGHTDTQYF

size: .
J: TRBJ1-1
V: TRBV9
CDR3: CANTGGGAFF

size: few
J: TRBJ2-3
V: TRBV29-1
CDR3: CSVDRLAGGTDTQYF

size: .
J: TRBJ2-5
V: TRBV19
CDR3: CASSMSGASETQYF

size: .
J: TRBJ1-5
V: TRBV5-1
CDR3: CASSLGGDSNQPQHF

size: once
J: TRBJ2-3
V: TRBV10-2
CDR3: CASTNTGLALSTDTQYF

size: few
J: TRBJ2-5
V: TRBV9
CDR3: CASSVGAEQETQYF

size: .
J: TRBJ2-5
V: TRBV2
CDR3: CASSERAGTADPRPQYF

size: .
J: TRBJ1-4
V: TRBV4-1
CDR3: CASSQIETQVREKLFF

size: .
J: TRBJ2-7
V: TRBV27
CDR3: CASSLSLGGSEQYF

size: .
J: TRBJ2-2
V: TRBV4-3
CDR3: CASRTGRGNTGELFF

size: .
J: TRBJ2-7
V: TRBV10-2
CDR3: CASSGIAGPEQYF

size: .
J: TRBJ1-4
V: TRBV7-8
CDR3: CASSPDRLFEKLFF

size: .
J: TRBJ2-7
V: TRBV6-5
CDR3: CASRAQQGGYEQYF

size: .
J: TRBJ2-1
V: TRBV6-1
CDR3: CASSEALLGGASYNEQFF

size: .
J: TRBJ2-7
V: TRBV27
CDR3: CASRPAGTGFVYEQYF

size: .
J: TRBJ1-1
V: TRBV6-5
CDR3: CASSYSVVDTEAFF

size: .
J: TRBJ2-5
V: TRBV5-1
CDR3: CASSFVSGGGETQYF

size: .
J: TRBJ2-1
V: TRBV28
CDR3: CASRYRDNEQFF

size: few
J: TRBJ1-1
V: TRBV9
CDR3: CASSAQTGNTEAFF

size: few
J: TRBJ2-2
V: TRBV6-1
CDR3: CASSEYWGNTGELFF